The clone carrying this TCR beta chain was observed a single time. The target antigen is unknown. Regarding time point: newly diagnosed, previously untreated cHL patient sample. It was by magnetic negative selection that CD4+ T cells were purified from thawed PBMCs. PBMCs from patients with newly diagnosed, untreated classical Hodgkin lymphoma served as a comparison group for the relapsed/refractory trial patients. The data were produced by immunoSEQ multiplex PCR, yet TCRdb's version contains in-frame clones alone and is incomplete. The table records 20,000 to 25,000 clones, nearly 90% of them present only once. The data originate from a study of PD-1 blockade in classical Hodgkin lymphoma. Germline V CDR1 and CDR2: MDHEN, SYDVKM. The CDR3 loop spans 16 amino acids. V lost 1 base, J lost 1 base, and 3 bases stayed unmatched. Overall study findings and caveats: Still unresolved is the cause of the repertoire differences, which may be disease activity or prior therapy. Newly diagnosed patients were reported to exhibit reduced baseline TCR diversity relative to healthy donors.

Sequencing used CD4+ T cells from blood. The TCR was taken from a human donor with classical Hodgkin lymphoma. The chain couples TRBV28 to TRBJ1-5, with 8 bases lining up with TRBD1. In DNA, the CDR3 is TGTGCCAGCAGTTTATTGGCAGGGGGCAGCAATCAGCCCCAGCATTTT. Translation gives CASSLLAGGSNQPQHF.